The clone carrying this T cell receptor (beta chain) has just one count. What it recognizes is unknown. The repertoire was sequenced with immunoSEQ multiplex PCR; TCRdb's copy has only in-frame clones and lacks some. The table has about 73,000 clones, 80% to 95% seen once. This sample was included in a study of OX40 agonist ivuxolimab in advanced cancers. In the study overall: It was permissible to have had prior anti-PD-1, anti-PD-L1 or anti-CTLA-4 therapy, and around 40% had some.

V was trimmed by 1 base and J by 2 bases, leaving 11 bases between them. Germline-derived CDR1 and CDR2 are GTSNPN and SVGIG (reference sequence). The CDR3 is 14 amino acids. Study observations and caveats: CD4+ and CD8+ blood T cells expanded clonally by week 6 at 0.1 to 3.0 mg/kg.

The sample here was CD4+ or CD8+ T cells sorted from blood, taken in a trial of the OX40 agonist ivuxolimab. The sequence was collected from an adult with an advanced solid tumor such as melanoma, head and neck, liver or kidney cancer. The chain has TRBV30 and TRBJ2-5, with a weak D call TRBD2 (5 bases). In nucleotides, the CDR3 is TGTGCCTGGAGTGCATCGGGATCTCAAGAGACCCAGTACTTC. Residues: CAWSASGSQETQYF. Complete variable domain (other parts from reference TRBV30 and TRBJ2-5): SQTIHQWPATLVQPVGSPLSLECTVEGTSNPNLYWYRQAAGRGLQLLFYSVGIGQISSEVPQNLSASRPQDRQFILSSKKLLLSDSGFYLCAWSASGSQETQYFGPGTRLLVL.